The rows below give T cell receptor beta chains drawn from one sample of a study of T cells in Graves' hyperthyroidism and ophthalmopathy. TCRdb re-analysed the multiplex PCR reads in MiXCR, keeping a single row per CDR3 protein. Among around 580,000 distinct CDR3 sequences, over 15% were seen once, and the ten largest hold under 20%. The material sequenced was blood. All receptors derive from a woman aged 18-30 years with Graves' hyperthyroidism. Each CDR3 is given with its conserved first and last residue. The D gene is left open where the match is weak. Clone size is not always given. Where it is, it says once, few, many or a class for expanded clones.

J: TRBJ2-7
V: TRBV3-1
size: many
D: NA
CDR3: CASSQEPQGLTEQYF
DNA: TGTGCCAGCAGCCAAGAACCCCAGGGGTTAACCGAGCAGTACTTC

J: TRBJ1-2
V: TRBV11-2
size: many
D: NA
CDR3: CASSLEVGVNYGYTF
DNA: TGTGCCAGCAGCTTAGAAGTGGGGGTCAACTATGGCTACACCTTC

J: TRBJ1-1
V: TRBV27
size: NA
D: TRBD1
CDR3: CASSATGAGDTEAFF
DNA: TGTGCCAGCAGCGCAACAGGGGCTGGCGACACTGAAGCTTTCTTT

J: TRBJ1-6
V: TRBV20-1
size: NA
D: NA
CDR3: CSARVPQIREGSPLHF
DNA: TGCAGTGCTAGAGTCCCACAGATCAGGGAGGGTTCACCCCTCCACTTT

J: TRBJ1-5
V: TRBV30
size: few
D: NA
CDR3: CAWSHQLRGSNQPQHF
DNA: TGTGCCTGGAGTCATCAACTCAGGGGTAGCAATCAGCCCCAGCATTTT

J: TRBJ2-1
V: TRBV3-1
size: few
D: NA
CDR3: CASSQEARSEQFF
DNA: TGTGCCAGCAGCCAAGAGGCCCGGAGTGAGCAGTTCTTC

J: TRBJ2-7
V: TRBV19
size: NA
D: NA
CDR3: CASSMFGYEQYF
DNA: TGTGCCAGTAGTATGTTCGGTTACGAGCAGTACTTC

J: TRBJ1-5
V: TRBV2
size: many
D: TRBD1
CDR3: CASNRDRPNQPQHF
DNA: TGTGCCAGCAACCGGGACAGACCCAATCAGCCCCAGCATTTT

J: TRBJ1-6
V: TRBV7-8
size: few
D: NA
CDR3: CASSFSGKSVSPLHF
DNA: TGTGCCAGCAGCTTTTCAGGGAAATCGGTTTCACCCCTCCACTTT

J: TRBJ2-6
V: TRBV3-1
size: few
D: NA
CDR3: CASSQDDSGANVLTF
DNA: TGTGCCAGCAGCCAAGACGACTCTGGGGCCAACGTCCTGACTTTC

J: TRBJ1-1
V: TRBV12-5
size: NA
D: NA
CDR3: CASGLKVSGATEAFF
DNA: TGTGCTAGTGGTTTGAAGGTGTCAGGGGCCACTGAAGCTTTCTTT

J: TRBJ1-6
V: TRBV15
size: many
D: NA
CDR3: CATSRLLRTGNVNSPLHF
DNA: TGTGCCACCAGCAGACTCCTCAGGACCGGGAACGTCAATTCACCCCTCCACTTT

J: TRBJ2-7
V: TRBV29-1
size: NA
D: TRBD1
CDR3: CSVAGQVTDEQYF
DNA: TGCAGCGTTGCGGGACAGGTAACAGACGAGCAGTACTTC

J: TRBJ2-1
V: TRBV24-1
size: many
D: NA
CDR3: CATSDISGWGGNEQFF
DNA: TGTGCCACCAGTGATATCAGCGGTTGGGGTGGGAATGAGCAGTTCTTC

J: TRBJ2-1
V: TRBV19
size: NA
D: TRBD2
CDR3: CASSSRTSGRGAYNEQFF
DNA: TGTGCCAGTAGTTCGCGGACTAGCGGGAGGGGGGCGTACAATGAGCAGTTCTTC

J: TRBJ2-7
V: TRBV7-2
size: many
D: TRBD2
CDR3: CASSLSWTSVYEQYF
DNA: TGTGCCAGCAGCTTAAGTTGGACTAGCGTCTACGAGCAGTACTTC

J: TRBJ1-5
V: TRBV6-1
size: NA
D: NA
CDR3: CASSQKTARSNQPQHF
DNA: TGTGCCAGCAGCCAAAAGACCGCTAGAAGCAATCAGCCCCAGCATTTT

J: TRBJ2-5
V: TRBV11-2
size: many
D: NA
CDR3: CASSFGLGPGEETQYF
DNA: TGTGCCAGCAGCTTTGGGCTGGGTCCGGGAGAAGAGACCCAGTACTTC